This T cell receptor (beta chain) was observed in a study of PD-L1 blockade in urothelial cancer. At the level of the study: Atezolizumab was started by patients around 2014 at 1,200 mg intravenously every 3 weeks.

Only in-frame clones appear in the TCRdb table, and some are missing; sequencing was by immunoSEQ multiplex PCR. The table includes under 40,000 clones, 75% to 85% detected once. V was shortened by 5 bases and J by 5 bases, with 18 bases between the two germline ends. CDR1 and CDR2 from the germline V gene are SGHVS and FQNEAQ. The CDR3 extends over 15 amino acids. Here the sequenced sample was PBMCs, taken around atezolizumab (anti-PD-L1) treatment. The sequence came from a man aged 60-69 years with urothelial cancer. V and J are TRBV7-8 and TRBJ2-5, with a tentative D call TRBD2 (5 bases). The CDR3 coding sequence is TGTGCCAGCAGCATCGTCGGACTGGCAGGCGAGACCCAGTACTTC. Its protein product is CASSIVGLAGETQYF.